Listed below are T cell receptor beta chains from one sample, sequenced in a study. MiXCR, applied by TCRdb to the RT-PCR reads, yields one record per CDR3 protein. The sample holds about 700,000 distinct CDR3 sequences, approximately 15% seen once. The sample was memory CD4+ T cells from blood. The source is a female donor in good health, serving as a healthy control. Each CDR3 is given with its conserved first and last residue. The D gene is left open where the match is weak. Some rows have no size entry. The others give once, few or many, or a class for an expanded clone.

V gene	clone size	J gene	D gene	CDR3 DNA	CDR3 protein
TRBV5-8	once	TRBJ2-3	NA	TGTGCCAGCAGCCTCGGGAGTGGGCTAGGTTCAGATACGCAGTATTTT	CASSLGSGLGSDTQYF
TRBV11-2	few	TRBJ2-1	TRBD2	TGTGCCAGCAGCTTGACGACTAGCGGCTCGGGTGTCAATGAGCAGTTCTTC	CASSLTTSGSGVNEQFF
TRBV20-1	NA	TRBJ1-1	TRBD1	TGCAGTGCCAGGACAGGGTCCCCTGAAGCTTTCTTT	CSARTGSPEAFF
TRBV14	NA	TRBJ1-2	NA	TGTGCCAGCAGCCCAGGTTCCCCTATCTATGGCTACACCTTC	CASSPGSPIYGYTF
TRBV20-1	many	TRBJ2-5	NA	TGCAGTGCTAGAATCCGGGACTCCCGTCTTGAGACCCAGTACTTC	CSARIRDSRLETQYF
TRBV20-1	NA	TRBJ1-5	TRBD1	TGCAGTGCTGCCCCCGGGACAGGGGGTTTGAATCAGCCCCAGCATTTT	CSAAPGTGGLNQPQHF
TRBV28	many	TRBJ1-1	TRBD1	TGTGCCAGCAGTTTATCGACGGGGACAGGGCGGCGCGCTTTCTTT	CASSLSTGTGRRAFF
TRBV5-5	few	TRBJ2-5	NA	TGTGCCAGCAGCCCCCAGGGGCACCAAGAGACCCAGTACTTC	CASSPQGHQETQYF
TRBV30	NA	TRBJ1-4	TRBD1	TGTGCCTGGAGACTCTCCGGGACAGGGGGCCAAGGACTGTTTTTT	CAWRLSGTGGQGLFF
TRBV5-1	NA	TRBJ1-4	NA	TGCGCCAGCAGCACCCTGGGCAATGAAAAACTGTTTTTT	CASSTLGNEKLFF
TRBV7-9	NA	TRBJ1-1	NA	TGTGCCAGCAGCCTCGAAGCTGGGAGCACTGAAGCTTTCTTT	CASSLEAGSTEAFF
TRBV3-1	few	TRBJ2-5	NA	TGTGCCAGCAGCCAAACTCGGACAAGAGGGCGGTACCAAGAGACCCAGTACTTC	CASSQTRTRGRYQETQYF
TRBV18	NA	TRBJ2-5	TRBD2	TGTGCCAGCTCCCGTGTTAGCGGGAGTCCCCAAGAGACCCAGTACTTC	CASSRVSGSPQETQYF
TRBV3-1	NA	TRBJ1-1	NA	TGTGCCAGCAGCCTTACCGGGTCTCCCTGTTTT	CASSLTGSPCF
TRBV28	few	TRBJ2-3	NA	TGTGCCAGCAAGGGGTCTGGTACGCAGTATTTT	CASKGSGTQYF
TRBV5-5	many	TRBJ2-7	NA	TGTGCCAGCAGCTTGGCCTCAATTTACGAGCAGTACTTC	CASSLASIYEQYF
TRBV20-1	many	TRBJ2-3	TRBD2	TGCAGTGCTAGAGATACCCTAGCGGGAGGTCGCACAGATACGCAGTATTTT	CSARDTLAGGRTDTQYF
TRBV7-9	many	TRBJ2-5	NA	TGTGCCAGCAGCTTAATAAGCCAAGAGACCCAGTACTTC	CASSLISQETQYF
TRBV6-2/TRBV6-3	NA	TRBJ1-3	NA	TGTGCCAGCAAGCCGATGGACGGAAGCTCTGGAAACACCATATATTTT	CASKPMDGSSGNTIYF
TRBV5-1	few	TRBJ2-3	NA	TGCGCCAGCAGCTTGGCTAACCTAGAAGATACGCAGTATTTT	CASSLANLEDTQYF
TRBV20-1	few	TRBJ1-5	NA	TGCAGTGCTAGACCCGGTGGGGTATGGGCAATTCAGCCCCAGCATTTT	CSARPGGVWAIQPQHF
TRBV4-3	NA	TRBJ2-1	NA	TGCGCCAGCAGCCAAGAAGGAGAGGGAAACAATGAGCAGTTCTTC	CASSQEGEGNNEQFF
TRBV24-1	few	TRBJ2-5	NA	TGTGCCACCAGTGACCCCCTATCTAGTCCCCAAGAGACCCAGTACTTC	CATSDPLSSPQETQYF
TRBV28	NA	TRBJ2-2	TRBD1	TGTGCCAGCAGCCGTGGACAGGCGGTAGGGGAGCTGTTTTTT	CASSRGQAVGELFF
TRBV7-8	NA	TRBJ2-5	NA	TGTGCCAGCAGCCCCAGACGGATGCGTGGGACCCAGTACTTC	CASSPRRMRGTQYF
TRBV18	NA	TRBJ2-1	TRBD2	TGTGCCAGCTCACCTTCTCTAGCGGCGAGCTCCTACAATGAGCAGTTCTTC	CASSPSLAASSYNEQFF
TRBV7-2	many	TRBJ1-1	NA	TGTGCCAGCAGCGATAACACTGAAGCTTTCTTT	CASSDNTEAFF
TRBV7-9	few	TRBJ1-1	TRBD1	TGTGCCAGCAGCTTTGGGACAGACACTGAAGCTTTCTTT	CASSFGTDTEAFF
TRBV7-2	many	TRBJ2-5	NA	TGTGCCAGCAGCCCACCGATGTCGACGTACGAGACCCAGTACTTC	CASSPPMSTYETQYF
TRBV4-2	many	TRBJ2-1	TRBD2	TGTGCCAGCAGCCGGGAGCGGGACGCAACCTACAATGAGCAGTTCTTC	CASSRERDATYNEQFF
TRBV10-3	many	TRBJ2-7	NA	TGTGCCACCTCGAGCTACGAGCAGTACTTC	CATSSYEQYF
TRBV12-3/TRBV12-4	many	TRBJ2-7	NA	TGTGCCAGCACCAAAGAGACGGGGATCGACGAGCAGTACTTC	CASTKETGIDEQYF
TRBV9	few	TRBJ2-1	TRBD2	TGTGCCAGCAGCTCACCAACCGGGGGGGCCTCCTACAATGAGCAGTTCTTC	CASSSPTGGASYNEQFF
TRBV2	few	TRBJ2-7	NA	TGTGCCGCGGGCACGGAGTACGAGCAGTACTTC	CAAGTEYEQYF
TRBV7-2	NA	TRBJ2-1	TRBD2	TGTGCCAGCAGGGTAACCCCCACTAGCGGGAGGGCCGGTGAGCAGTTCTTC	CASRVTPTSGRAGEQFF
TRBV20-1	few	TRBJ2-3	TRBD2	TGCAGTGCTAGGGCAAGCGGCCCAGCGGGAGCTACAGATACGCAGTATTTT	CSARASGPAGATDTQYF
TRBV5-1	once	TRBJ2-3	NA	TGCGCCAGCAGCCGAACTAGTTCCCCAGATACGCAGTATTTT	CASSRTSSPDTQYF
TRBV18	NA	TRBJ1-2	TRBD1	TGTGCCAGCTCACCAACCCTCACAGGGGACGGTGGCTACACCTTC	CASSPTLTGDGGYTF
TRBV20-1	many	TRBJ1-5	NA	TGCAGTGCTAGAAACGCTCCCACGGGGCAGCCCCAGCATTTT	CSARNAPTGQPQHF
TRBV15	NA	TRBJ2-1	NA	TGTGCCACCAGCTTCCGGGGTAGAGGGATTAATGAGCAGTTCTTC	CATSFRGRGINEQFF
TRBV12-3/TRBV12-4	many	TRBJ1-6	NA	TGTGCCAGCAGTCAAAATAATTCACCCCTCCACTTT	CASSQNNSPLHF
TRBV28	NA	TRBJ2-7	TRBD2	TGTGCCAGCAAGGCGGGAGGGCCGTACGAGCAGTACTTC	CASKAGGPYEQYF
TRBV6-1	few	TRBJ1-1	NA	TGTGCCAGCAGTGAAGACCCACTTTACACTGAAGCTTTCTTT	CASSEDPLYTEAFF
TRBV6-6	few	TRBJ2-1	NA	TGTGCCAGCAGTTACCCGGGACTCCCGGGTAATGAGCAGTTCTTC	CASSYPGLPGNEQFF
TRBV20-1	NA	TRBJ1-5	NA	TGCAGTGCTAGAGACCATACGGGCTACAATCAGCCCCAGCATTTT	CSARDHTGYNQPQHF
TRBV7-2	many	TRBJ2-7	NA	TGTGCCAGCAGCCCAGGCTCGGGGCCCTACGAGCAGTACTTC	CASSPGSGPYEQYF
TRBV4-1	many	TRBJ2-1	TRBD2	TGCGCCAGCAGCAAAGGGACTAGCGGGAGGGTCACTTCCTACAATGAGCAGTTCTTC	CASSKGTSGRVTSYNEQFF
TRBV7-3	many	TRBJ2-5	TRBD1	TGTGCCAGCAGCTTAATGGGGACAGACCAAGAGACCCAGTACTTC	CASSLMGTDQETQYF
TRBV3-1	NA	TRBJ1-1	TRBD1	TGTGCCAGCAGCCCTTTAAGGACAGGGGAAGCTTTCTTT	CASSPLRTGEAFF
TRBV28	NA	TRBJ2-5	NA	TGTGCCAGCAGTCTTTGGGGGAGCGGCAACAGAAACTTGTACCAAGAGACCCAGTACTTC	CASSLWGSGNRNLYQETQYF
TRBV7-2	many	TRBJ2-5	NA	TGTGCCAGCAGCCTTCCCCGGGTCCAAGAGACCCAGTACTTC	CASSLPRVQETQYF
TRBV5-5	NA	TRBJ2-1	TRBD2	TGTGCCAGCAGACAATCGGGACTAGCGGGAGTAAGCAATGAGCAGTTCTTC	CASRQSGLAGVSNEQFF
TRBV9	few	TRBJ1-2	NA	TGTGCCAGCAGCGTAGGTCTGACAGCACAGGGCGGCTACACCTTC	CASSVGLTAQGGYTF